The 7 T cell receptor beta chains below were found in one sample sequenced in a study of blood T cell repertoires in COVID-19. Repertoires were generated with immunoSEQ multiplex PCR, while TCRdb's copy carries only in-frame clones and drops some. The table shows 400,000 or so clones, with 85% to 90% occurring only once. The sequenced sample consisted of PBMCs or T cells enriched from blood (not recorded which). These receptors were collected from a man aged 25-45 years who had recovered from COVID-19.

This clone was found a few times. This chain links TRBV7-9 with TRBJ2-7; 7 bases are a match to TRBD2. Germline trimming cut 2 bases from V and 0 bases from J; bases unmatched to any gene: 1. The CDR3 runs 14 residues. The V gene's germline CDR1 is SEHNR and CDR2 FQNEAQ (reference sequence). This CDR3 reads CASSLLADSYEQYF. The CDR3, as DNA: TGTGCCAGCAGCTTACTAGCGGACTCCTACGAGCAGTACTTC.

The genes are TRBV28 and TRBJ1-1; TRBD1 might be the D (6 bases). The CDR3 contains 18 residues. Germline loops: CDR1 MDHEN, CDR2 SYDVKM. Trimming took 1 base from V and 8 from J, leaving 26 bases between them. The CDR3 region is CASSLFLGQGTKKSEAFF. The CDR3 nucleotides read TGTGCCAGCAGTTTATTTCTCGGTCAGGGGACGAAGAAGTCGGAAGCTTTCTTT.

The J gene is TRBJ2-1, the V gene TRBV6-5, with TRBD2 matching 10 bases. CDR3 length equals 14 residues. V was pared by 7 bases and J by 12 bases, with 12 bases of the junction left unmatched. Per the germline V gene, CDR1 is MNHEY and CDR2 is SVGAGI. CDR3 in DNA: TGTGCCAGCATCCGGGCTAGCGGGAGCGGGAGGCAGTTCTTC. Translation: CASIRASGSGRQFF.

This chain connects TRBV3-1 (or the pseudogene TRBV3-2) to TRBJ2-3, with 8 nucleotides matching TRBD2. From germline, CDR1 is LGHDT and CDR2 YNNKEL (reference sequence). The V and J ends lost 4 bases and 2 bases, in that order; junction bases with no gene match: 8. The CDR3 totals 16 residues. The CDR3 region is CASSPSGGLFTDTQYF. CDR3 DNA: TGTGCCAGCAGCCCGTCGGGGGGGCTATTCACAGATACGCAGTATTTT.

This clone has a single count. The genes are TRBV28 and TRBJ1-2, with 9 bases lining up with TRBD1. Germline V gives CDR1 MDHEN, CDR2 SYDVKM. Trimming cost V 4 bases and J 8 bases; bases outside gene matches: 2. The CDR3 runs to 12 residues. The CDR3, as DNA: TGTGCCAGCAGTTACAGGGGGCTCGGCTACACCTTC. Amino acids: CASSYRGLGYTF.

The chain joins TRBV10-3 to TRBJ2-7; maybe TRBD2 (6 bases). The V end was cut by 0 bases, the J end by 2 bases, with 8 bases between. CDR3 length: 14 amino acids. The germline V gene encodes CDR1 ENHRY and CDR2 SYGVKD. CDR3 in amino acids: CAISESSGTYEQYF. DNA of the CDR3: TGTGCCATCAGTGAGTCTAGCGGTACCTACGAGCAGTACTTC.

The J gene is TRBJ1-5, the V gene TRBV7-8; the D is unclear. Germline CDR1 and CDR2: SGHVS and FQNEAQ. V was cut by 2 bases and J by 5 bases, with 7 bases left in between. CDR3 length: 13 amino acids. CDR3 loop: CASSLITDQPQHF. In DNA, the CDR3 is TGTGCCAGCAGCTTAATAACGGATCAGCCCCAGCATTTT.